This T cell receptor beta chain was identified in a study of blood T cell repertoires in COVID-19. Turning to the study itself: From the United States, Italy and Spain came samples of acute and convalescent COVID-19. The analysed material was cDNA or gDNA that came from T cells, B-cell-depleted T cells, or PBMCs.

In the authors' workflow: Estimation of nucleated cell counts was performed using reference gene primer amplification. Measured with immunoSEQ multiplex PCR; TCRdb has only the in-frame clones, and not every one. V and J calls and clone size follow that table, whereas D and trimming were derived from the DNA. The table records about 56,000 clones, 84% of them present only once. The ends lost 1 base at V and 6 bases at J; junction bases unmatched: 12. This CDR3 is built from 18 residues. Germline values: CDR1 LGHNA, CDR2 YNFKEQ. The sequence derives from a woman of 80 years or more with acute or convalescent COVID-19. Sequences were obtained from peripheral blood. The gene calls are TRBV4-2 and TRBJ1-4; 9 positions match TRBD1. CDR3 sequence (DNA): TGTGCCAGCAGCCAAGGGACAGGGGCATCGCATGGAGATGAAAAACTGTTTTTT. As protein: CASSQGTGASHGDEKLFF.